The 13 T cell receptor beta chains listed next were all sequenced from one sample in a study of blood T cell repertoires in COVID-19. Sequencing used immunoSEQ multiplex PCR; TCRdb keeps in-frame clones, though not all of them. This sample has about 170,000 clones, with about four fifths found just once. The specimen sequenced was peripheral blood. These TCRs come from a human donor with acute or convalescent COVID-19. The donor label of this sample is uncertain.

The chain uses TRBV30 and TRBJ2-7; 10 nucleotides align to TRBD2. CDR1 GTSNPN and CDR2 SVGIG come from the germline V gene (reference sequence). CDR3 length: 15 residues. V lost 2 bases to trimming and J lost 3 bases; unmatched junction nucleotides: 7. The CDR3 coding sequence is TGTGCCTGGAGTCCCCCAGCGGGGGGGAACTACGAGCAGTACTTC. It codes for CAWSPPAGGNYEQYF.

The chain uses TRBV18 and TRBJ2-7; 10 nucleotides match TRBD1. The CDR3 totals 16 residues. Germline CDR1 and CDR2: KGHSH and LQKENI. Trimming took 3 bases from V and 4 from J; bases not matched to a gene: 9. The CDR3 spells CASSPSSRGQGYEQYF. The CDR3 nucleotides read TGTGCCAGCTCACCGTCATCAAGGGGACAGGGGTACGAGCAGTACTTC.

The chain carries TRBV25-1 and TRBJ1-2; 11 nucleotides match TRBD1. The junction had 10 bases not matched to a gene; V was cut back by 8 bases and J by 8 bases. The CDR3 has 14 amino acids. The germline gives CDR1 MGHDK, CDR2 SYGVNS. The CDR3 coding sequence is TGTGCCAGCGGGACAGGGGGACCCAAAGGAGGCTACACCTTC. This translates into CASGTGGPKGGYTF.

This clone came up many times. The chain combines TRBV7-2 with TRBJ2-7; 16 bases match TRBD2. The CDR3 has 19 residues. J lost 2 bases, V lost 1 base, and 8 bases had no gene match. Per the germline V gene, CDR1 is SGHTA and CDR2 is FQGNSA. DNA for the CDR3: TGTGCCAGCAGCTTAGACCCACACGGGACTAGCGGGAGGGCCTACGAGCAGTACTTC. Translation: CASSLDPHGTSGRAYEQYF.

This chain joins TRBV5-5 and TRBJ2-2; D call uncertain. CDR1 is SGHKS, CDR2 YYEKEE, per germline (reference sequence). The CDR3 spans 16 residues. Trimming stripped 4 bases from V and 1 base from J, with 14 bases between. The CDR3 bases are TGTGCCAGCAGCCCGGCGGAGAGTTTGAACACCGGGGAGCTGTTTTTT. Translating it yields CASSPAESLNTGELFF.

The CDR3 bases are TGTGCCAGCAGACAACAGGGGGATCAGCCCCAGCATTTT. This codes for CASRQQGDQPQHF. The chain employs TRBV6-5 and TRBJ1-5, with 8 bases aligning to TRBD1. The V and J ends lost 6 bases and 5 bases, in that order; junction bases with no gene match: 3. This CDR3 region has 13 residues. CDR1 is MNHEY, CDR2 SVGAGI, per germline.

CDR3 DNA sequence: TGTGCCAGTAGTAGGGGTAGCGGGGGGGCAACAGATACGCAGTATTTT. This translates into CASSRGSGGATDTQYF. The V and J genes are TRBV19 and TRBJ2-3; TRBD2 matches 11 bases. This CDR3 comprises 16 residues. V trimming: 4 bases; J trimming: 3 bases; junction bases outside the gene matches: 6. CDR1 and CDR2 (germline): LNHDA, SQIVND (reference sequence).

This chain joins TRBV2 and TRBJ1-2; the D gene is possibly TRBD1 (6 bases). The CDR3 totals 15 residues. Germline lookup yields CDR1 SNHLY and CDR2 FYNNEI. Trimming left V 2 bases short and J 8 bases short, with 18 bases between. In DNA form, the CDR3 reads TGTGCCAGCAGTGAAACAGGGTTGGGGGTGAGAGGCTACACCTTC. It translates to CASSETGLGVRGYTF.

This chain joins TRBV7-2 and TRBJ2-1; TRBD2 agrees at 7 bases. With V trimmed by 6 bases and J by 6 bases, 8 bases remained unmatched. This CDR3 has 14 amino acids. Looked up from germline, CDR1 is SGHTA and CDR2 is FQGNSA. CDR3 nucleotide sequence: TGTGCCAGCAGACCGCGGGAGCGGGTCAATGAGCAGTTCTTC. It is translated as CASRPRERVNEQFF.

V and J are TRBV11-3 and TRBJ2-2; tentative D call: TRBD1 (6 bases). The ends were cut back, 4 bases at V and 4 bases at J, with 13 bases in the middle. Germline-derived CDR1 and CDR2 are SGHNT and YENEEA. This CDR3 comprises 15 residues. CDR3 sequence: CASSSGRTVTGELFF. CDR3 DNA sequence: TGTGCCAGCAGCTCCGGAAGGACAGTCACCGGGGAGCTGTTTTTT.

The table lists this clone with many counts. The chain is built from TRBV14 and TRBJ2-7, with a tentative D call TRBD1 (6 bases). This CDR3 is 15 amino acids long. Germline CDR1 is SGHDN and CDR2 is FVKESK. Trimming stripped 1 base from V and 0 bases from J, with 10 bases between. CDR3 sequence (DNA): TGTGCCAGCAGCCAAGGACAGGCAAGCTCCTACGAGCAGTACTTC. It translates to CASSQGQASSYEQYF.

This clone was observed a few times. The gene calls are TRBV7-3 and TRBJ2-2, with 8 nucleotides matching TRBD1. This CDR3 spans 14 amino acids. V dropped 6 bases and J dropped 7; count of bases not matched to a gene: 7. Germline V CDR1 and CDR2: SGHTA, FQGTGA. CDR3 amino acids: CASRQAGGGGELFF. CDR3 in DNA: TGTGCCAGCAGGCAGGCAGGGGGCGGCGGGGAGCTGTTTTTT.

The rearrangement links TRBV6-5 to TRBJ2-7, with a weak D call TRBD1 (5 bases). In germline, CDR1 is MNHEY, CDR2 SVGAGI. The V and J ends lost 6 bases and 2 bases respectively, with 8 bases between them. The CDR3 consists of 12 residues. This CDR3 reads CASRIGAYEQYF. DNA for the CDR3: TGTGCCAGCAGAATAGGGGCCTACGAGCAGTACTTC.